The entry that follows covers one T cell receptor (beta chain) sequence. Participant age was about 18 to 89 years, and participants resided in roughly 24 US areas. These data belong to a study of blood T cell repertoires in COVID-19. About the research overall: PBMCs, B-cell-depleted T cells, or T cells provided the cDNA or gDNA that made up the material.

In the study's own analysis: Amplification of reference gene primers provided the estimated nucleated cell counts. The data were produced by immunoSEQ multiplex PCR, yet TCRdb's version contains in-frame clones alone and is incomplete. V, J and clone size are taken as reported in that table, and D and trimming were inferred from the DNA itself. The sample has 400,000 or so clones, 80% to 95% seen once; the top ten hold about 0.6%. The CDR3 spans 18 residues. V shed 3 bases and J 5 bases; nucleotides not matched to a gene: 17. Germline-derived CDR1 and CDR2 are SGHRS and YFSETQ. Sequencing input: PBMCs or T cells enriched from blood (not recorded which). This receptor was obtained from a man in his late teens or twenties who had recovered from COVID-19. The chain combines TRBV5-1 with TRBJ2-1, with TRBD2 matching 7 bases. The CDR3 DNA reads as TGCGCCAGCAGCTCATCACTAGCGAATTATGGGTCCAACAATGAGCAGTTCTTC. This translates into CASSSSLANYGSNNEQFF.